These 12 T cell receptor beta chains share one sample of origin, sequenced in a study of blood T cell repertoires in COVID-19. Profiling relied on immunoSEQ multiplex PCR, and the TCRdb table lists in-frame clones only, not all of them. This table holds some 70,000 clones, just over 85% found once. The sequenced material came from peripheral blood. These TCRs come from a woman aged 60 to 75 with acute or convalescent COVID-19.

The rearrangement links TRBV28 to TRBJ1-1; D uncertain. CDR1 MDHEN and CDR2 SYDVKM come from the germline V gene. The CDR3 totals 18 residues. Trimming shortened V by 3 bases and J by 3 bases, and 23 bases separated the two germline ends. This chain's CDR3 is CASSFSNTHIIGDTEAFF. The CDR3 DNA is TGTGCCAGCAGTTTTTCCAACACCCATATCATAGGAGACACTGAAGCTTTCTTT.

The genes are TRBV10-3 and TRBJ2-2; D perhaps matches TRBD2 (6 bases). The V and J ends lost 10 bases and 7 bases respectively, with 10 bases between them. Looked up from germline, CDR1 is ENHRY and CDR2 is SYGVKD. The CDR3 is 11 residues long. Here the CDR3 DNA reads TGTGCCACCGGGACTCTCGGGGAGCTGTTTTTT. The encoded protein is CATGTLGELFF.

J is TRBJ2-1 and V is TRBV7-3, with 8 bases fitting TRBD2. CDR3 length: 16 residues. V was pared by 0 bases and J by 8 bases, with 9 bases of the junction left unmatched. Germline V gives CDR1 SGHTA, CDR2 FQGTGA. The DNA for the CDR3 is TGTGCCAGCAGCTTAACGTCGGGGGGGCCCCGGCATGAGCAGTTCTTC. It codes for CASSLTSGGPRHEQFF.

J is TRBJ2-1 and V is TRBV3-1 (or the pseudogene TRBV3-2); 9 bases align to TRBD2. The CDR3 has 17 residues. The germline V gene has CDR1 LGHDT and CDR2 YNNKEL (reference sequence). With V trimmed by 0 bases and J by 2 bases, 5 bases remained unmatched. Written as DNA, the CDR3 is TGTGCCAGCAGCCAAGATCTTGCGGGAGGGCCCTACAATGAGCAGTTCTTC. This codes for CASSQDLAGGPYNEQFF.

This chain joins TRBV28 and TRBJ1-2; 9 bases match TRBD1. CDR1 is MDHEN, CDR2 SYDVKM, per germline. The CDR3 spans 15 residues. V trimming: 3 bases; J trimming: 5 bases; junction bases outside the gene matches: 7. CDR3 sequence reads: CASSLGQGIWYGYTF. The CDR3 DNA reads TGTGCCAGCAGTTTGGGACAGGGAATTTGGTATGGCTACACCTTC.

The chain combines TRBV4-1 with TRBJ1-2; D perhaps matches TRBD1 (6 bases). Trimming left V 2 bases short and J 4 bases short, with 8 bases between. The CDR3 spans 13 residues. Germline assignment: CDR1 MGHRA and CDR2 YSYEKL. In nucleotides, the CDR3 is TGCGCCAGCAGCCAAACAGGGACCTATGGCTACACCTTC. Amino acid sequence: CASSQTGTYGYTF.

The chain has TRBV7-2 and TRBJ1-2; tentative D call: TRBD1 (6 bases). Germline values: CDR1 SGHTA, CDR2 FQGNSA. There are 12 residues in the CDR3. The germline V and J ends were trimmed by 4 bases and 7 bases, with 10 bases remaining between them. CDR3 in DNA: TGTGCCAGCAGCTCCACAGGGTTTGGCTACACCTTC. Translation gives CASSSTGFGYTF.

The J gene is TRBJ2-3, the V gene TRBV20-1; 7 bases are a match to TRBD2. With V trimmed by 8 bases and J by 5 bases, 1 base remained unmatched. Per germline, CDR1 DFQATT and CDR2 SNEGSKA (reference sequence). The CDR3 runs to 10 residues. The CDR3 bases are TGCAGTAGCGGGAAAGATACGCAGTATTTT. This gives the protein CSSGKDTQYF.

DNA for the CDR3: TGTGCCTGGAGTGTCTCCGGGACAGGGGCCACCTATGGCTACACCTTC. Its translation is CAWSVSGTGATYGYTF. The chain carries TRBV30 and TRBJ1-2; 10 positions agree with TRBD1. Germline V lookup: CDR1 GTSNPN, CDR2 SVGIG (reference sequence). With 0 bases clipped from V and 4 bases from J, the junction kept 8 bases outside the gene matches. This CDR3 has 16 amino acids.

CDR3 DNA: TGCGCCAGCAGCATAGGACAGGATGGTCAGCCCCAGCATTTT. Translation gives CASSIGQDGQPQHF. V and J are TRBV5-1 and TRBJ1-5; 7 positions match TRBD1. The germline CDR1 and CDR2 sequences are SGHRS and YFSETQ. Trimming removed 4 bases from V and 6 bases from J; junction bases left unmatched: 7. The CDR3 is 14 amino acids. Based on the CDR3 plus reference TRBV5-1 and TRBJ1-5, the full variable domain is KAGVTQTPRYLIKTRGQQVTLSCSPISGHRSVSWYQQTPGQGLQFLFEYFSETQRNKGNFPGRFSGRQFSNSRSEMNVSTLELGDSALYLCASSIGQDGQPQHFGDGTRLSIL.

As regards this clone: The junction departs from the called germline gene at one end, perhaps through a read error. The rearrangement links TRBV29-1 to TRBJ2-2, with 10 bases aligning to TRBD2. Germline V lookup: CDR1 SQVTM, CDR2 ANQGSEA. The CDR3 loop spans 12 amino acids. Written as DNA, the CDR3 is TGTGTGGGGACTAGCGACACCGGGGAGCTGTTTTTT. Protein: CVGTSDTGELFF.

The CDR3 sequence: CARETGSSYEQYF. Written as DNA, the CDR3 is TGTGCCAGAGAGACAGGGAGCTCCTACGAGCAGTACTTC. The rearrangement links TRBV28 to TRBJ2-7, with 7 bases fitting TRBD1. V lost 9 bases, J lost 0 bases, and 5 bases stayed unmatched. CDR1 MDHEN and CDR2 SYDVKM come from the germline V gene. There are 13 residues in the CDR3.